The present T cell receptor (beta chain) was sequenced within a study of regulatory T cells in long-lasting Graves disease. Time point defined: newly diagnosed GD, antithyroid drugs for less than 3 months. With RNA extracted from PBMCs as input, the TCR library was made. EDTA tubes collected nine milliliters of peripheral blood. Both iRepertoire HTBI primers and Arm-PCR of CDR3 regions were used to build the TCR beta libraries. From the multiplex PCR reads, TCRdb called clonotypes with MiXCR, one entry per CDR3 protein. Among 500,000 or so distinct CDR3 sequences listed, around 15% were seen once. This clonotype came up many times. Its target is unknown. Study-level findings and limits: Compared with new cases, persistent Graves' patients showed reduced TCR diversity. Samples came from peripheral blood alone, without thyroid tissue.

V trimming: 10 bases; J trimming: 3 bases; junction bases outside the gene matches: 14. CDR1 MNHEY and CDR2 SMNVEV come from the germline V gene (reference sequence). The CDR3 is 17 amino acids. This sample was shared with a second study, whose subject was T cells in Graves' hyperthyroidism and ophthalmopathy. That source adds: Within blood appeared most thyroid clonotypes that had expanded above 0.001.

Sequences were derived from peripheral blood mononuclear cells (PBMCs), sampled at new diagnosis, from a patient treated with antithyroid drugs. This TCR was sampled from a woman aged 45-65 years with Graves disease. The V and J genes are TRBV27 and TRBJ2-1, with 11 bases lining up with TRBD1. In nucleotides, the CDR3 is TGTGCCACGAAACTAACCCCCGGGACAGGGGGCTACAATGAGCAGTTCTTC. Encoded protein: CATKLTPGTGGYNEQFF.